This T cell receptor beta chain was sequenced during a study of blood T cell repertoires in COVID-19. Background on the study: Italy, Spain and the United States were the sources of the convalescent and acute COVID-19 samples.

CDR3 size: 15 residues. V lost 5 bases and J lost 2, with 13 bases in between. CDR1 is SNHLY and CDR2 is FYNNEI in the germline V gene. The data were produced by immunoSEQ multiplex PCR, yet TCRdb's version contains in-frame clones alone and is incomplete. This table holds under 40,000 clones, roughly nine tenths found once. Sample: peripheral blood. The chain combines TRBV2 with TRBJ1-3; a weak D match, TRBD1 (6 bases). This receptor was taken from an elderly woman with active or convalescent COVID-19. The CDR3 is CASSPWTVTGNTIYF. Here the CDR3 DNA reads TGTGCCAGCAGTCCCTGGACAGTAACTGGAAACACCATATATTTT.